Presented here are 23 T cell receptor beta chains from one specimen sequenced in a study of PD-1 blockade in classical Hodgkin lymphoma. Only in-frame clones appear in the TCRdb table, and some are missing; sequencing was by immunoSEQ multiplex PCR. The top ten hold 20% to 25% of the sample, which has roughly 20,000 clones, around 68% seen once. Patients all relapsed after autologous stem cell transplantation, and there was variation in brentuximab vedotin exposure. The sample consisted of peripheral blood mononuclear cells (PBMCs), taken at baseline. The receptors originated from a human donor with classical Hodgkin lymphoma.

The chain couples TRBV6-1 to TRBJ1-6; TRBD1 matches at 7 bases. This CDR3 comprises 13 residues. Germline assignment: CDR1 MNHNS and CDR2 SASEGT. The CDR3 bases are TGTGCGCACCGGGACAGTCTTAATTCACCCCTCCACTTT. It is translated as CAHRDSLNSPLHF.

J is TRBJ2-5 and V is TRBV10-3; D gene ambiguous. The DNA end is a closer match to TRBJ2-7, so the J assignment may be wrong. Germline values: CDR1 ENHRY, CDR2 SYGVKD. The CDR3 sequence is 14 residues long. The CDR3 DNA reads TGTGCCATCAGACCCGACAAGGTGGGTTACGAGCAGTACTTC. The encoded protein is CAIRPDKVGYEQYF.

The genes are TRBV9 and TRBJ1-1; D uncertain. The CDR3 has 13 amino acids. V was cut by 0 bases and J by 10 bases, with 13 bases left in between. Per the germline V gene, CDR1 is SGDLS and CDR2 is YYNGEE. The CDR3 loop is CASSVDDGMRAFF. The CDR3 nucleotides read TGTGCCAGCAGCGTAGACGACGGTATGCGAGCTTTCTTT. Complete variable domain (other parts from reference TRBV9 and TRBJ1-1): DSGVTQTPKHLITATGQRVTLRCSPRSGDLSVYWYQQSLDQGLQFLIQYYNGEERAKGNILERFSAQQFPDLHSELNLSSLELGDSALYFCASSVDDGMRAFFGQGTRLTVV.

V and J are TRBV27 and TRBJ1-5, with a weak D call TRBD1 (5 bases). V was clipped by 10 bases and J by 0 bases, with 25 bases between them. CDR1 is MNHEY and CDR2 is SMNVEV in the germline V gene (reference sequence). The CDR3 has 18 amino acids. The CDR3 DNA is TGTGCCACCCGAGGTTATACAGAAGGGGCTTATAGCAATCAGCCCCAGCATTTT. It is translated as CATRGYTEGAYSNQPQHF.

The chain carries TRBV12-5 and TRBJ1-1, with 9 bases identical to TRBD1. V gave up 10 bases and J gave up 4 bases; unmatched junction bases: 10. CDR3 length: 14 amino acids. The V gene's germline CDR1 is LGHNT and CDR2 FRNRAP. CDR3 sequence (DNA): TGTGCTACATTAAAAACGACAGGGGGCACTGAAGCTTTCTTT. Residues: CATLKTTGGTEAFF.

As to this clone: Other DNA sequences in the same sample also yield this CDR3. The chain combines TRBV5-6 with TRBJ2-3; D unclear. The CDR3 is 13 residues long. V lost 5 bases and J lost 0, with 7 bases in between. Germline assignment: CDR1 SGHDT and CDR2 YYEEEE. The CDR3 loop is CASRESSTDTQYF. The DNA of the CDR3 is TGTGCCAGCAGAGAGTCTAGCACAGATACGCAGTATTTT.

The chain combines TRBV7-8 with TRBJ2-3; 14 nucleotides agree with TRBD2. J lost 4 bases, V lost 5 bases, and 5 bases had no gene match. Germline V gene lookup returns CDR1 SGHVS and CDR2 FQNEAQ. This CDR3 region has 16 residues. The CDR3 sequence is CASSDGLAGGSDTQYF. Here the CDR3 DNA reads TGTGCCAGCAGCGATGGACTAGCGGGAGGATCAGATACGCAGTATTTT.

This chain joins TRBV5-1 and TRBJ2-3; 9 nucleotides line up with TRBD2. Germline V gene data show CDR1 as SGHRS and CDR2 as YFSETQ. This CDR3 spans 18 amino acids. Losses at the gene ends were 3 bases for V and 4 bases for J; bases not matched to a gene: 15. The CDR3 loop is CASSWTGTSHRGADTQYF. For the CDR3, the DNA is TGCGCCAGCAGCTGGACCGGGACTAGCCACCGGGGCGCAGATACGCAGTATTTT.

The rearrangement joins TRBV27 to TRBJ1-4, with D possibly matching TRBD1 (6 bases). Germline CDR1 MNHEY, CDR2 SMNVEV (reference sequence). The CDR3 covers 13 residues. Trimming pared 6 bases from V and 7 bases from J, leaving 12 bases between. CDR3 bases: TGTGCCAGCAGCACAGGGTACAGTGAAAAACTGTTTTTT. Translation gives CASSTGYSEKLFF.

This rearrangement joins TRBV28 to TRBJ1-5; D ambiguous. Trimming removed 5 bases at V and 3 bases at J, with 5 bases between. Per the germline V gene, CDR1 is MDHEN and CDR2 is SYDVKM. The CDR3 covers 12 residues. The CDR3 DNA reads TGTGCCAGCAGTCTGAACAATCAGCCCCAGCATTTT. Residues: CASSLNNQPQHF.

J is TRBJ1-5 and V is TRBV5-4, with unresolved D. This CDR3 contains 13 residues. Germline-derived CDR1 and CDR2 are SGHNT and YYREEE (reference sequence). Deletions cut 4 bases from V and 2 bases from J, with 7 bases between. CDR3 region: CASSVEGNQPQHF. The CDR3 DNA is TGTGCCAGCAGCGTTGAGGGCAATCAGCCCCAGCATTTT.

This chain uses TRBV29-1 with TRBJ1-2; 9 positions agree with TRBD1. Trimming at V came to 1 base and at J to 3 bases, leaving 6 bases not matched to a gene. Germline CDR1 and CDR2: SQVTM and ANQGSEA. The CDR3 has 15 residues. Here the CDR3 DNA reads TGCAGCGTTGAAGCCCGGGACAGGGTTTACTATGGCTACACCTTC. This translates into CSVEARDRVYYGYTF.

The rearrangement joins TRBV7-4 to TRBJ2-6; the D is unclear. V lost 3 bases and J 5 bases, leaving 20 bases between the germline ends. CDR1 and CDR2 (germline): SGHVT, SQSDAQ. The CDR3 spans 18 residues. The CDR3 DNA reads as TGTGCCAGCAGCTTCGCCTCCAGCTCACAAAGTCGGGCCAACGTCCTGACTTTC. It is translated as CASSFASSSQSRANVLTF.

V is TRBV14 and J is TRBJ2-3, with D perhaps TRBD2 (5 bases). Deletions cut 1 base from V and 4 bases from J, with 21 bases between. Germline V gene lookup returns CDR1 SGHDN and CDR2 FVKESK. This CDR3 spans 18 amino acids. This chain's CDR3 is CASSQVYGVGNLADTQYF. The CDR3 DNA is TGTGCCAGCAGCCAAGTTTATGGAGTCGGGAACTTGGCAGATACGCAGTATTTT.

This CDR3 reads CASSWDRQNGELFF. The CDR3 nucleotides are TGCGCCAGCAGCTGGGACCGACAGAACGGGGAGCTGTTTTTT. The gene calls are TRBV5-1 and TRBJ2-2; D tentatively reads TRBD1 or TRBD2 (5 bases each). V was trimmed by 3 bases and J by 7 bases, leaving 13 bases between them. Germline V gene sequence: CDR1 SGHRS, CDR2 YFSETQ. CDR3 length: 14 amino acids.

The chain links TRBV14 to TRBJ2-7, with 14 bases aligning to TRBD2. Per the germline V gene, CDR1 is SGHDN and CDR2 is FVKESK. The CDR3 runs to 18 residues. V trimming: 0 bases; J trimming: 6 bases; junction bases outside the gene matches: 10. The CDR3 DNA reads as TGTGCCAGCAGCCAAGAGGGCTTCCTAGGGACTAGCGGGAGCGAGCAGTACTTC. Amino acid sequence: CASSQEGFLGTSGSEQYF.

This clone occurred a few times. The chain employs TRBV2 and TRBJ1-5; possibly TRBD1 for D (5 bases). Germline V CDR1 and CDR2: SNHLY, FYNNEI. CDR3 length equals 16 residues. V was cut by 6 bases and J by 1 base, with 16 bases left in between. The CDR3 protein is CASRLPLRDSNQPQHF. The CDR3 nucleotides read TGTGCCAGCAGACTCCCCCTCCGGGACAGCAATCAGCCCCAGCATTTT.

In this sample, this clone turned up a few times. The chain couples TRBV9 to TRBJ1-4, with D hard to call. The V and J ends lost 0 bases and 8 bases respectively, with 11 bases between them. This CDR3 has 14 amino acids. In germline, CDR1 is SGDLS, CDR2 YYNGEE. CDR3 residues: CASSVEVDSEKLFF. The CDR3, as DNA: TGTGCCAGCAGCGTAGAGGTGGATTCAGAAAAACTGTTTTTT.

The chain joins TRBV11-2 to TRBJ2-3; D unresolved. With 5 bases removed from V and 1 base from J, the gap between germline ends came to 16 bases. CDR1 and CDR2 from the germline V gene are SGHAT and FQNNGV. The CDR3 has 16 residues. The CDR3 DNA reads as TGTGCCAGCAGCCTCACGGCCCCCTCTGGCACAGATACGCAGTATTTT. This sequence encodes CASSLTAPSGTDTQYF.

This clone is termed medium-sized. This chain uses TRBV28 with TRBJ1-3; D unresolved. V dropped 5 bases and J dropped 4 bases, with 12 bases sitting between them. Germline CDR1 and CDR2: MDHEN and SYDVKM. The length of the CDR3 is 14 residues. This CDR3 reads CASSTEERGNTIYF. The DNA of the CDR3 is TGTGCCAGCAGTACCGAGGAACGAGGAAACACCATATATTTT.

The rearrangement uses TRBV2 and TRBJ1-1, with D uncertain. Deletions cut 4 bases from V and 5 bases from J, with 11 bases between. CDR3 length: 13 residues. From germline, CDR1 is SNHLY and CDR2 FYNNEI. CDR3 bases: TGTGCCAGCAGTGCGGTGGGGTTTACTGAAGCTTTCTTT. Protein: CASSAVGFTEAFF.

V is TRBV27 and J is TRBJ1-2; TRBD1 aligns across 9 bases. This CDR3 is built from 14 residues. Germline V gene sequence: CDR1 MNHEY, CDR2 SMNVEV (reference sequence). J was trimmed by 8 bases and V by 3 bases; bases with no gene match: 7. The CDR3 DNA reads TGTGCCAGCAGTTTGACAGGGGGAATAACGGGCTACACCTTC. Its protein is CASSLTGGITGYTF.

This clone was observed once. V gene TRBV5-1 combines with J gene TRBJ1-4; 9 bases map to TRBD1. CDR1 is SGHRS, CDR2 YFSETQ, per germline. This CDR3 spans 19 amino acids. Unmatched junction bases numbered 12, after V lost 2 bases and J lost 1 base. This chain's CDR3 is CASSLIDRGTLRTNEKLFF. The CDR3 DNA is TGCGCCAGCAGCTTAATCGACAGGGGGACTCTCAGAACTAATGAAAAACTGTTTTTT. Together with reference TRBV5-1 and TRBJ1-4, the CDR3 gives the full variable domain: KAGVTQTPRYLIKTRGQQVTLSCSPISGHRSVSWYQQTPGQGLQFLFEYFSETQRNKGNFPGRFSGRQFSNSRSEMNVSTLELGDSALYLCASSLIDRGTLRTNEKLFFGSGTQLSVL.